This T cell receptor beta chain was retrieved from a study of T cells in Graves' hyperthyroidism and ophthalmopathy. V lost 4 bases and J lost 0, with 16 bases in between. Germline CDR1 and CDR2: LNHDA and SQIVND (reference sequence). The CDR3 length is 17 residues. Used for diagnoses were clinical symptoms, serum thyroxine and TRAb, thyroid ultrasound and orbital computed tomography. The PBMCs had their origin in roughly 10 ml of fresh peripheral blood. From RNA transcripts, TCR beta CDR3 regions were amplified. TCR CDR3 underwent first-round RT-PCR with the HTBI primer set. TCRdb redid the calling of the multiplex PCR reads with MiXCR, one entry per CDR3 protein. The table has some 550,000 distinct CDR3 sequences, roughly a sixth seen once.

Input material: blood. The chain combines TRBV19 with TRBJ1-3, with D possibly TRBD1 on 5 matching bases. This sequence originates from a woman in her thirties or forties with Graves' ophthalmopathy. The CDR3 DNA reads TGTGCCAGTAGTACTTCACTACAGGTCGACTCTGGAAACACCATATATTTT. This codes for CASSTSLQVDSGNTIYF.